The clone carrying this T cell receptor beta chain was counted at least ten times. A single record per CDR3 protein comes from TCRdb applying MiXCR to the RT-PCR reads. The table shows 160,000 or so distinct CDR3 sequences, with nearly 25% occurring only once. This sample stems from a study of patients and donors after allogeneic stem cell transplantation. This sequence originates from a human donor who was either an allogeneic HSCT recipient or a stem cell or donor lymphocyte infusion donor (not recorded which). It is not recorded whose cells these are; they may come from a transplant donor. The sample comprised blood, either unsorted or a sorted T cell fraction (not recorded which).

The chain's CDR3 is CASSSRQGGATEAFF. The DNA of the CDR3 is TGCGCCAGCAGCTCCCGACAGGGGGGCGCGACTGAAGCTTTCTTT. The chain recombines TRBV5-1 with TRBJ1-1, with 9 bases lining up with TRBD1. V lost 3 bases, J lost 5 bases, and 8 bases stayed unmatched. The CDR3 is 15 amino acids. Germline CDR1 and CDR2: SGHRS and YFSETQ.